These T cell receptor beta chains were read from a single sample in a study of beta chain features in type 1 diabetes. Using immunoSEQ multiplex PCR, the repertoire was profiled, and TCRdb retains in-frame clones only, with some absent. The sample includes around 260,000 clones, about 20% of them seen just once. Source material: naive CD4+ T cells from blood. The receptors were sampled from a woman aged 40 to 50 with type 1 diabetes. The CDR3 runs from the conserved cysteine through the conserved F or W. Fields, in order: V gene, clone size, D gene, J gene, CDR3 protein, CDR3 DNA. The D gene is left open where the match is weak. Rows may omit the clone size; those that give it use once, few, many or a size class.

v_gene: TRBV5-1; abundance: .; d_gene: .; j_gene: TRBJ1-1; CDR3aa: CASSLAGGDTEAFF; CDR3nt: TGCGCCAGCAGCTTGGCCGGAGGTGATACTGAAGCTTTCTTT
v_gene: TRBV29-1; abundance: .; d_gene: .; j_gene: TRBJ1-1; CDR3aa: CSADRVMNTEAFF; CDR3nt: TGCAGCGCTGACCGCGTTATGAACACTGAAGCTTTCTTT
v_gene: TRBV29-1; abundance: few; d_gene: .; j_gene: TRBJ1-4; CDR3aa: CSARGTSNEKLFF; CDR3nt: TGCAGCGCCCGAGGCACGTCTAATGAAAAACTGTTTTTT
v_gene: TRBV7-9; abundance: few; d_gene: .; j_gene: TRBJ1-2; CDR3aa: CASSREGGYTF; CDR3nt: TGTGCCAGCAGCCGCGAGGGTGGCTACACCTTC
v_gene: TRBV9; abundance: few; d_gene: .; j_gene: TRBJ2-1; CDR3aa: CASSVQGSYNEQFF; CDR3nt: TGTGCCAGCAGCGTACAGGGGTCCTACAATGAGCAGTTCTTC
v_gene: TRBV28; abundance: few; d_gene: TRBD1; j_gene: TRBJ1-1; CDR3aa: CACALGTGDWGTEAFF; CDR3nt: TGTGCCTGTGCCCTAGGGACAGGGGATTGGGGCACTGAAGCTTTCTTT
v_gene: TRBV7-2; abundance: .; d_gene: .; j_gene: TRBJ2-7; CDR3aa: CASSPRASREQYF; CDR3nt: TGTGCCAGCAGCCCGCGGGCCTCTCGCGAGCAGTACTTC
v_gene: TRBV25-1; abundance: .; d_gene: TRBD2; j_gene: TRBJ2-5; CDR3aa: CASSEFRGGRGETQYF; CDR3nt: TGTGCCAGCAGTGAATTTCGCGGGGGACGAGGGGAGACCCAGTACTTC
v_gene: TRBV27; abundance: .; d_gene: .; j_gene: TRBJ2-4; CDR3aa: CASRGGERDIQYF; CDR3nt: TGTGCCAGCAGGGGCGGGGAAAGGGACATTCAGTACTTC
v_gene: TRBV7-6; abundance: once; d_gene: TRBD1; j_gene: TRBJ1-1; CDR3aa: CASSSQGANTEAFF; CDR3nt: TGTGCCAGCAGCTCACAGGGGGCGAACACTGAAGCTTTCTTT
v_gene: TRBV6-1; abundance: .; d_gene: .; j_gene: TRBJ1-1; CDR3aa: CASSEGTAGNTEAFF; CDR3nt: TGTGCCAGCAGTGAAGGTACAGCCGGGAACACTGAAGCTTTCTTT
v_gene: TRBV4-3; abundance: once; d_gene: TRBD2; j_gene: TRBJ2-3; CDR3aa: CASSQGLAGGYTDTQYF; CDR3nt: TGCGCCAGCAGCCAAGGACTAGCGGGGGGATACACAGATACGCAGTATTTT
v_gene: TRBV5-1; abundance: .; d_gene: .; j_gene: TRBJ2-5; CDR3aa: CASSFPSGTPRETQYF; CDR3nt: TGCGCCAGCAGCTTTCCTTCCGGGACTCCCCGAGAGACCCAGTACTTC
v_gene: TRBV30; abundance: few; d_gene: .; j_gene: TRBJ1-2; CDR3aa: CAWRGNRERFHGYTF; CDR3nt: TGTGCCTGGAGAGGAAACAGGGAGAGATTTCATGGCTACACCTTC
v_gene: TRBV7-2; abundance: few; d_gene: TRBD1; j_gene: TRBJ2-3; CDR3aa: CASSPGTGSTDTQYF; CDR3nt: TGTGCCAGCAGCCCCGGGACAGGGAGCACAGATACGCAGTATTTT
v_gene: TRBV7-3; abundance: .; d_gene: TRBD2; j_gene: TRBJ2-1; CDR3aa: CASGTSSYNEQFF; CDR3nt: TGTGCCAGCGGGACTAGCTCCTACAATGAGCAGTTCTTC